This T cell receptor (beta chain) appears in the sequencing data of a study of blood T cell repertoires in COVID-19. The table lists this clone with a count of one. Study processing details: Counts of nucleated cells, estimated from reference gene primer amplification, were obtained. Assay: immunoSEQ multiplex PCR; the TCRdb copy retains only in-frame clones and omits some. V and J calls and clone size follow that table, whereas D and trimming were derived from the DNA. The sample has 95,000 to 120,000 clones, about 90% seen once; the top ten hold over 2%. Germline-derived CDR1 and CDR2 are SGHRS and YFSETQ. V lost 0 bases to trimming and J lost 3 bases, with 12 bases between them. The CDR3 totals 15 residues.

The source is a human donor in a cohort sampled during active COVID-19. The sequenced material came from peripheral blood. The rearrangement joins TRBV5-1 to TRBJ1-2; tentative D call: TRBD1 (6 bases). This CDR3 is CASSLDSQGHYGYTF. The CDR3 coding sequence is TGCGCCAGCAGCTTGGATTCCCAGGGGCACTATGGCTACACCTTC.